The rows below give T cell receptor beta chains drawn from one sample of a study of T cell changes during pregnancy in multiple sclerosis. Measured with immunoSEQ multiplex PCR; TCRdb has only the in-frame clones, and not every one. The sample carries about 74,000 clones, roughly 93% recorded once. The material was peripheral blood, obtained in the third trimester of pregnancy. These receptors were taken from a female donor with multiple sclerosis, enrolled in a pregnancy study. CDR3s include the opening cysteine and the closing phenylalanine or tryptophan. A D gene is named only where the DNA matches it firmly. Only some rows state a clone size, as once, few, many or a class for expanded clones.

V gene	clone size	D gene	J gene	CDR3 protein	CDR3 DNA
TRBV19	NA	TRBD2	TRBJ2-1	CASSVILAGGNNEQFF	TGTGCCAGTAGTGTAATACTAGCGGGGGGGAACAATGAGCAGTTCTTC
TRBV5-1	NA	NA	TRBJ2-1	CASSLGLVEGNEQFF	TGCGCCAGCAGCTTGGGACTAGTAGAGGGGAATGAGCAGTTCTTC
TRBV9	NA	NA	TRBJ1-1	CASSAGPNTEAFF	TGTGCCAGCAGCGCAGGTCCGAACACTGAAGCTTTCTTT
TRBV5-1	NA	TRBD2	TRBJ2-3	CASSWGLAVDTQYF	TGCGCCAGCAGCTGGGGACTAGCAGTGGATACGCAGTATTTT
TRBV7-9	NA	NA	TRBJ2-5	CATLGMEPETQYF	TGTGCCACCCTAGGCATGGAGCCTGAGACCCAGTACTTC
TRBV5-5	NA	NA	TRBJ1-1	CASSPRVGGTEAFF	TGTGCCAGCAGCCCCCGGGTCGGGGGCACTGAAGCTTTCTTT
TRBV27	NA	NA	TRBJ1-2	CASSKQGTNGYTF	TGTGCCAGCAGCAAACAGGGTACAAATGGCTACACCTTC
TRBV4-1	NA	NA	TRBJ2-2	CASSHPPGSGELFF	TGCGCCAGCAGCCACCCCCCGGGTTCTGGGGAGCTGTTTTTT
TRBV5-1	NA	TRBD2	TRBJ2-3	CASSLRLAGGVTDTQYF	TGCGCCAGCAGCTTGCGACTAGCGGGGGGGGTCACAGATACGCAGTATTTT
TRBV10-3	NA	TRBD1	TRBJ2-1	CAISGELTGRSYNEQFF	TGTGCCATCAGTGGAGAACTGACAGGGCGCTCCTACAATGAGCAGTTCTTC
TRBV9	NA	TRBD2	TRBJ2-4	CASSLGVAGGLDIQYF	TGTGCCAGCAGCCTTGGGGTCGCGGGGGGGCTTGACATTCAGTACTTC
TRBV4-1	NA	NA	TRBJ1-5	CASSQDLSGTHSNQPQHF	TGCGCCAGCAGCCAAGACCTAAGCGGGACACACAGCAATCAGCCCCAGCATTTT
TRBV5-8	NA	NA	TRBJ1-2	CASSSRGGDPYGYTF	TGTGCCAGCAGCTCGAGGGGAGGGGATCCCTATGGCTACACCTTC
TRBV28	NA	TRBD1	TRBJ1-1	CASSFDRATEAFF	TGTGCCAGCAGTTTCGACAGGGCCACTGAAGCTTTCTTT
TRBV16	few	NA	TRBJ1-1	CASSQFAEAFF	TGTGCCAGCAGCCAATTCGCTGAAGCTTTCTTT
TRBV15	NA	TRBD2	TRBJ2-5	CATSRGGQTQYF	TGTGCCACCAGCCGGGGGGGCCAAACCCAGTACTTC
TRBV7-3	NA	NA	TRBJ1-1	CASSLSRDTEAFF	TGTGCCAGCAGCTTAAGCAGGGATACTGAAGCTTTCTTT
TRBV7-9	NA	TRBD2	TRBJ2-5	CASSLATSGGPSETQYF	TGTGCCAGCAGCTTAGCGACTAGCGGGGGTCCCTCGGAGACCCAGTACTTC
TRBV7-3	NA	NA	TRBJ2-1	CASSLMGPLGYEQFF	TGTGCCAGCAGCTTAATGGGGCCCTTGGGATATGAGCAGTTCTTC
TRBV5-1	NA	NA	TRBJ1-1	CASSLKGVSTEAFF	TGCGCCAGCAGCTTGAAGGGGGTATCCACTGAAGCTTTCTTT
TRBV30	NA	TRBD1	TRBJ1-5	CAWAPGQTSYSNQPQHF	TGTGCCTGGGCCCCGGGACAGACAAGCTATAGCAATCAGCCCCAGCATTTT
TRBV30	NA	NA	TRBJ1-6	CAWSVVGRSPLHF	TGTGCCTGGAGTGTTGTTGGGCGATCACCCCTCCACTTT
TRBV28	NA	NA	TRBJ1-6	CASIGGVGNSPLHF	TGTGCCAGCATCGGCGGAGTCGGTAATTCACCCCTCCACTTT
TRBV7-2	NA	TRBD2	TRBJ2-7	CASSKTLAGEGEQYF	TGTGCCAGCAGCAAGACACTAGCGGGTGAGGGGGAGCAGTACTTC
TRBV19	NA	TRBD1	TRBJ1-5	CASSMDRDQPQHF	TGTGCCAGTAGTATGGACAGGGACCAGCCCCAGCATTTT
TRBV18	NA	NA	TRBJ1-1	CASSPRPDTEAFF	TGTGCCAGCTCCCCGCGGCCCGACACTGAAGCTTTCTTT
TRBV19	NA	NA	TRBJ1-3	CASTDTSSGNTIYF	TGTGCCAGTACTGACACTAGCTCTGGAAACACCATATATTTT
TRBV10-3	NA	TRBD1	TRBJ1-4	CAISMTGPNEKLFF	TGTGCCATCAGCATGACAGGGCCTAATGAAAAACTGTTTTTT
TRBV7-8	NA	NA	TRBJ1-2	CASSLGLANYGYTF	TGTGCCAGCAGCTTGGGGCTAGCTAACTATGGCTACACCTTC
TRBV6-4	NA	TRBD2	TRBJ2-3	CASSDAAGGQDTQYF	TGTGCCAGCAGTGACGCAGCGGGGGGGCAAGATACGCAGTATTTT
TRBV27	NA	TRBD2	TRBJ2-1	CASSLLLAGPYNEQFF	TGTGCCAGCAGTCTGCTCTTAGCGGGGCCCTACAATGAGCAGTTCTTC
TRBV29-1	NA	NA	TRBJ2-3	CSVGRGTSTDTQYF	TGCAGCGTCGGTCGGGGAACTAGCACAGATACGCAGTATTTT
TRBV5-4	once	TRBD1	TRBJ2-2	CASSFFGTGVPDGELFF	TGTGCCAGCAGCTTTTTCGGGACAGGGGTCCCAGACGGGGAGCTGTTTTTT
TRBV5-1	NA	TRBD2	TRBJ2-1	CASSPAGGYNEQFF	TGCGCCAGCAGCCCAGCGGGGGGGTACAATGAGCAGTTCTTC
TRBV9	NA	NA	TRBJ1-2	CASSVTTANYGYTF	TGTGCCAGCAGCGTGACTACAGCTAACTATGGCTACACCTTC
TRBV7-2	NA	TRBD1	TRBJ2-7	CASSLPGQLGASSYEQYF	TGTGCCAGCAGCCTCCCGGGACAGTTGGGGGCCAGCTCCTACGAGCAGTACTTC
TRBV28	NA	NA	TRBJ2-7	CASSFLNTDYEQYF	TGTGCCAGCAGTTTTTTGAATACAGACTACGAGCAGTACTTC
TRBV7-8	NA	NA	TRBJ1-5	CASSPAGYANQPQHF	TGTGCCAGCAGCCCAGCGGGGTATGCCAATCAGCCCCAGCATTTT
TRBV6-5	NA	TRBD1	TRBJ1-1	CASSYGQATEAFF	TGTGCCAGCAGTTACGGACAGGCCACTGAAGCTTTCTTT
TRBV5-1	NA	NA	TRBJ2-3	CASSLVADTQYF	TGCGCCAGCAGCTTGGTCGCAGATACGCAGTATTTT
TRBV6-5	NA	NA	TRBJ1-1	CASSYSPGNTEAFF	TGTGCCAGCAGTTACTCACCCGGGAACACTGAAGCTTTCTTT
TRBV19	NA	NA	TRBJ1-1	CASIFTGMNTEAFF	TGTGCCAGTATATTCACGGGAATGAACACTGAAGCTTTCTTT
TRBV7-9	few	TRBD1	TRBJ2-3	CASSLNPRGPDTQYF	TGTGCCAGCAGCTTAAATCCTAGGGGGCCAGATACGCAGTATTTT
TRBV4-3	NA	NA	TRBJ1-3	CASSFTHRAPSSGNTIYF	TGCGCCAGCAGCTTCACCCACAGGGCCCCGAGCTCTGGAAACACCATATATTTT
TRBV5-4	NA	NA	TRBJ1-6	CASSPDQGSPLHF	TGTGCCAGCAGTCCGGACCAGGGTTCACCCCTCCACTTT
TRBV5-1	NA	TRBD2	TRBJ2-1	CASSSSGGTYNEQFF	TGCGCCAGCAGCTCTAGCGGGGGGACCTACAATGAGCAGTTCTTC
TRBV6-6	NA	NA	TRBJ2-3	CATRPEAGKGTDTQYF	TGTGCCACCCGACCCGAGGCGGGGAAGGGCACAGATACGCAGTATTTT